Each of the 7 T cell receptor beta chains below was sequenced from the same sample in a study of blood T cell repertoires in COVID-19. Data came from immunoSEQ multiplex PCR; TCRdb stores just in-frame clones and leaves some out. The sample holds fewer than 350,000 clones, 80% to 95% seen once. Sequenced material: peripheral blood. Source of these receptors: a woman under 40 with COVID-19, enrolled during active disease.

V gene TRBV30 combines with J gene TRBJ2-5, with TRBD2 matching over 11 bases. The CDR3 consists of 14 residues. V lost 0 bases to trimming and J lost 5 bases; unmatched junction nucleotides: 2. In germline, CDR1 is GTSNPN, CDR2 SVGIG (reference sequence). The CDR3 bases are TGTGCCTGGAGTGTGGCTAGCGGGAGGGAGACCCAGTACTTC. Its translation is CAWSVASGRETQYF.

The chain combines TRBV5-1 with TRBJ1-2; TRBD1 matches 9 bases. The CDR3 has 14 residues. The J segment lost 7 bases and the V segment lost 4 bases, leaving 8 bases of the junction unmatched. Germline V gene data show CDR1 as SGHRS and CDR2 as YFSETQ. The CDR3 reads CASSQLTGGSGYTF. In nucleotides, the CDR3 is TGCGCCAGCAGCCAACTAACAGGGGGCTCTGGCTACACCTTC.

This clone was picked up one time. The CDR3 spells CASSQDSRGVPYEQYF. The DNA for the CDR3 is TGCGCCAGCAGCCAAGATTCAAGGGGCGTCCCCTACGAGCAGTACTTC. The chain combines TRBV4-3 with TRBJ2-7, with D possibly being TRBD1 (5 bases). CDR1 is LGHNA and CDR2 is YSLEER in the germline V gene. Trimming pared 0 bases from V and 2 bases from J, leaving 14 bases between. This CDR3 comprises 16 residues.

The V and J genes are TRBV28 and TRBJ2-3; TRBD2 matches at 7 bases. The CDR3 runs to 15 residues. The trim removed 2 bases at V and 4 bases at J, leaving 6 bases unmatched. From germline, CDR1 is MDHEN and CDR2 SYDVKM. The CDR3 loop is CASSLEAGVPDTQYF. As DNA, the CDR3 is TGTGCCAGCAGTTTAGAGGCGGGAGTCCCAGATACGCAGTATTTT.

The gene calls are TRBV6-4 and TRBJ2-3; TRBD2 matches at 8 bases. J was trimmed by 1 base and V by 3 bases; bases with no gene match: 0. The CDR3 spans 14 residues. The germline V gene has CDR1 MRHNA and CDR2 SNTAGT. CDR3 in DNA: TGTGCCAGCAGTGAGACTAGCGGCACAGATACGCAGTATTTT. Translation gives CASSETSGTDTQYF.

V and J are TRBV6-2 or TRBV6-3 and TRBJ2-5; a weak D match, TRBD1 (5 bases). Trimming shortened V by 2 bases and J by 0 bases, and 10 bases separated the two germline ends. CDR1 is MNHEY, CDR2 SVGEGT, per germline. The CDR3 loop spans 15 amino acids. DNA for the CDR3: TGTGCCAGCAGTTACGGGGCGGCCCACCAAGAGACCCAGTACTTC. Its protein product is CASSYGAAHQETQYF.

V usage is TRBV24-1 and J usage is TRBJ2-1; 7 nucleotides match TRBD2. V lost 5 bases and J lost 3; bases outside the gene matches: 3. Germline assignment: CDR1 KGHDR and CDR2 SFDVKD. This CDR3 has 14 amino acids. DNA of the CDR3: TGTGCCACCAGTGGGGCGGGGGTCTACAATGAGCAGTTCTTC. This encodes CATSGAGVYNEQFF.